Below are 28 T cell receptor beta chains sequenced from a single sample in a study of T cell responses to AZD1222 COVID-19 vaccine. Measured with immunoSEQ multiplex PCR; TCRdb has only the in-frame clones, and not every one. Altogether 110,000 to 150,000 clones are present, approximately 92% being singletons, with the ten largest covering around 3.5%. The material was peripheral blood, obtained 28 days after the second AZD1222 dose. The receptors come from an adult who received the AZD1222 COVID-19 vaccine.

J is TRBJ2-7 and V is TRBV19; possibly TRBD1 or TRBD2 for D (5 bases each). The V end was cut by 5 bases, the J end by 2 bases, with 10 bases between. Germline V gene sequence: CDR1 LNHDA, CDR2 SQIVND (reference sequence). The CDR3 loop spans 13 amino acids. The CDR3, as DNA: TGTGCCAGTAGTCGGGACCGAACCTACGAGCAGTACTTC. Translation gives CASSRDRTYEQYF.

The chain combines TRBV28 with TRBJ1-5; no reliable D call. The CDR3 covers 17 residues. Germline assignment: CDR1 MDHEN and CDR2 SYDVKM. V shed 6 bases and J shed 0 bases, with 18 bases lying between them. The CDR3 here is CASSPAPPSYSNQPQHF. As DNA, the CDR3 is TGTGCCAGCAGCCCCGCCCCCCCCTCCTATAGCAATCAGCCCCAGCATTTT.

This sequence joins TRBV30 and TRBJ2-4, with D possibly matching TRBD2 (6 bases). CDR1 and CDR2 from the germline V gene are GTSNPN and SVGIG (reference sequence). The V and J ends lost 1 base and 6 bases respectively, with 7 bases between them. CDR3 size: 12 residues. As DNA, the CDR3 is TGTGCCTGGAGTGGGGGAGGAAACATTCAGTACTTC. This gives the protein CAWSGGGNIQYF.

The chain employs TRBV5-4 and TRBJ1-2, with D uncertain. The V gene lost 4 bases and the J gene lost 0 bases, with 13 bases spanning the gap. The CDR3 has 15 residues. Germline V gene lookup returns CDR1 SGHNT and CDR2 YYREEE (reference sequence). The DNA of the CDR3 is TGTGCCAGCAGCGAGGACGGGGTAACTAACTATGGCTACACCTTC. Protein sequence: CASSEDGVTNYGYTF.

The chain employs TRBV2 and TRBJ1-1; D is uncertain. Germline V gene sequence: CDR1 SNHLY, CDR2 FYNNEI. The CDR3 is 11 amino acids. The V end was cut by 2 bases, the J end by 7 bases, with 5 bases between. The CDR3 spells CASSELVEAFF. CDR3 coding DNA: TGTGCCAGCAGTGAACTAGTTGAAGCTTTCTTT.

This chain joins TRBV21-1 and TRBJ1-1. TRBV21-1 is noted as a pseudogene. The CDR3 covers 15 residues. The CDR3 DNA is TGTGCCAGCAGCAGCGTCTGGCAGTTACCTTGGGAAGCTTTCTTT. Amino acids: CASSSVWQLPWEAFF.

The chain recombines TRBV24-1 with TRBJ1-5; 8 bases map to TRBD1. CDR1 and CDR2 (germline): KGHDR, SFDVKD. The trim removed 7 bases at V and 6 bases at J, leaving 7 bases unmatched. This CDR3 contains 14 residues. This CDR3 is CATSLGQGAQPQHF. The CDR3 DNA reads TGTGCCACCAGCCTTGGACAGGGTGCTCAGCCCCAGCATTTT.

V is TRBV7-2 and J is TRBJ1-1; no clear D gene. V gave up 2 bases and J gave up 5 bases, with 9 bases separating them. The CDR3 has 13 amino acids. Per the germline V gene, CDR1 is SGHTA and CDR2 is FQGNSA. The CDR3 bases are TGTGCCAGCAGCTTAACCGGGGAAACTGAAGCTTTCTTT. Its protein is CASSLTGETEAFF.

The V gene is TRBV30, the J gene TRBJ2-1, with 11 bases aligning to TRBD2. Germline loops: CDR1 GTSNPN, CDR2 SVGIG (reference sequence). This CDR3 is built from 16 residues. J lost 3 bases, V lost 0 bases, and 4 bases had no gene match. DNA for the CDR3: TGTGCCTGGAGTGTTTTCGGGACTAGCGGCTACAATGAGCAGTTCTTC. Translating gives CAWSVFGTSGYNEQFF.

This clone was recorded only once. V is TRBV7-9 and J is TRBJ2-7; D is unresolved. CDR3 length equals 12 residues. V was shortened by 2 bases and J by 6 bases, with 8 bases between the two germline ends. Germline CDR1 reads SEHNR; CDR2 reads FQNEAQ (reference sequence). CDR3 amino acids: CASSLTGPEQYF. The CDR3 DNA follows: TGTGCCAGCAGCTTAACCGGGCCCGAGCAGTACTTC.

This chain links TRBV7-8 with TRBJ1-5; 7 bases map to TRBD1. Germline trimming cut 2 bases from V and 7 bases from J; bases unmatched to any gene: 8. Germline V gene lookup returns CDR1 SGHVS and CDR2 FQNEAQ. The CDR3 is 15 amino acids. The CDR3 region has the DNA TGTGCCAGCAGCTTATTAACAGGGGAAGGGCAGCCCCAGCATTTT. It codes for CASSLLTGEGQPQHF. The full variable domain, its missing parts supplied by reference TRBV7-8 and TRBJ1-5, is GAGVSQSPRYKVAKRGQDVALRCDPISGHVSLFWYQQALGQGPEFLTYFQNEAQLDKSGLPSDRFFAERPEGSVSTLKIQRTQQEDSAVYLCASSLLTGEGQPQHFGDGTRLSIL.

This chain connects TRBV6-5 to TRBJ1-1; D not resolved. This CDR3 spans 15 amino acids. Deletions cut 4 bases from V and 0 bases from J, with 12 bases between. Germline lookup yields CDR1 MNHEY and CDR2 SVGAGI. The CDR3 nucleotides are TGTGCCAGCAGTTTGTTAGGTACTTTGAACACTGAAGCTTTCTTT. It encodes CASSLLGTLNTEAFF.

The rearrangement links TRBV6-2 or TRBV6-3 to TRBJ2-7; 10 bases agree with TRBD1. Trimming removed 6 bases from V and 3 bases from J; junction bases left unmatched: 11. This CDR3 spans 16 amino acids. CDR1 MNHEY and CDR2 SVGEGT come from the germline V gene. As DNA, the CDR3 is TGTGCCAGCAGCCGTAGACAGGGACAGGGGATCTACGAGCAGTACTTC. It translates to CASSRRQGQGIYEQYF.

This rearrangement joins TRBV5-4 to TRBJ1-4; D is unresolved. From germline, CDR1 is SGHNT and CDR2 YYREEE (reference sequence). Trimming stripped 1 base from V and 0 bases from J, with 7 bases between. The CDR3 runs to 15 residues. As DNA, the CDR3 is TGTGCCAGCAGCTTGACATCAGCAACTAATGAAAAACTGTTTTTT. Protein: CASSLTSATNEKLFF.

V usage is TRBV7-6 and J usage is TRBJ1-3, with no clear D. In germline, CDR1 is SGHVS, CDR2 FNYEAQ. The CDR3 consists of 18 residues. V lost 3 bases and J 0 bases, leaving 18 bases between the germline ends. CDR3 region: CASSLFRRVGRSGNTIYF. As DNA, the CDR3 is TGTGCCAGCAGCTTGTTCCGGAGGGTAGGACGCTCTGGAAACACCATATATTTT.

The V and J genes are TRBV6-5 and TRBJ1-2; 7 positions agree with TRBD1. The CDR3 consists of 13 residues. Germline V lookup: CDR1 MNHEY, CDR2 SVGAGI. This chain's CDR3 is CTTGDSTNYGYTF. The CDR3 DNA is TGTACGACTGGGGACAGCACTAACTATGGCTACACCTTC.

The genes are TRBV7-5 and TRBJ2-4. TRBV7-5 is reported as a pseudogene. This CDR3 has 14 amino acids. CDR3: CARSLGKAKNIQYF. In DNA form, the CDR3 reads TGTGCCAGAAGCTTAGGGAAGGCCAAAAACATTCAGTACTTC.

The chain carries TRBV9 and TRBJ1-1; D perhaps matches TRBD1 (6 bases). CDR1 and CDR2 (germline): SGDLS, YYNGEE. The V gene lost 1 base and the J gene lost 5 bases, with 9 bases spanning the gap. The CDR3 length is 13 residues. CDR3 sequence (DNA): TGTGCCAGCAGCGTACAGGGGCAGACTGAAGCTTTCTTT. As protein: CASSVQGQTEAFF. The variable domain in full, completed from reference TRBV9 and TRBJ1-1, reads DSGVTQTPKHLITATGQRVTLRCSPRSGDLSVYWYQQSLDQGLQFLIQYYNGEERAKGNILERFSAQQFPDLHSELNLSSLELGDSALYFCASSVQGQTEAFFGQGTRLTVV.

The chain recombines TRBV11-2 with TRBJ1-1; a possible D gene is TRBD1 (6 bases). The CDR3 spans 13 residues. CDR1 is SGHAT and CDR2 is FQNNGV in the germline V gene. Trimming shortened V by 5 bases and J by 6 bases, and 13 bases separated the two germline ends. The CDR3 DNA sequence: TGTGCCAGCAGCCTGAGCAGGGGCGCTGAAGCTTTCTTT. The encoded protein is CASSLSRGAEAFF.

The chain uses TRBV6-6 and TRBJ2-2, with 7 positions matching TRBD1. Germline V gene lookup returns CDR1 MNHNY and CDR2 SVGAGI (reference sequence). The CDR3 loop spans 16 amino acids. The J segment lost 5 bases and the V segment lost 5 bases, leaving 11 bases of the junction unmatched. The CDR3 is CASSTRHRGSTGELFF. Here the CDR3 DNA reads TGTGCCAGCAGTACCCGTCACAGGGGTAGTACCGGGGAGCTGTTTTTT.

The chain uses TRBV2 and TRBJ2-5; weak D call: TRBD2 (6 bases). CDR1 SNHLY and CDR2 FYNNEI come from the germline V gene. CDR3 length equals 15 residues. Trimming took off 2 bases at V and 4 bases at J, with 14 bases between the two ends. As DNA, the CDR3 is TGTGCCAGCAGTGAACCCCTGGGGCGGGGAGAGACCCAGTACTTC. Translation gives CASSEPLGRGETQYF.

V gene TRBV7-2 combines with J gene TRBJ1-6; TRBD1 agrees at 8 bases. The trim removed 3 bases at V and 4 bases at J, leaving 2 bases unmatched. The CDR3 sequence is 15 residues long. From germline, CDR1 is SGHTA and CDR2 FQGNSA. As DNA, the CDR3 is TGTGCCAGCAGCTTGGGACAGGCGTATAATTCACCCCTCCACTTT. Protein product: CASSLGQAYNSPLHF.

The V call is TRBV5-5, the J call TRBJ2-5, with 9 nucleotides matching TRBD2. CDR1 and CDR2 from the germline V gene are SGHKS and YYEKEE (reference sequence). Trimming took 3 bases from V and 3 from J; bases not matched to a gene: 6. There are 15 residues in the CDR3. CDR3: CASSSARLAEETQYF. CDR3 in DNA: TGTGCCAGCAGCTCGGCCAGACTAGCGGAAGAGACCCAGTACTTC.

This clone was recorded once. V gene TRBV29-1 combines with J gene TRBJ1-5, with D possibly being TRBD1 (5 bases). Germline CDR1 reads SQVTM; CDR2 reads ANQGSEA. Trimming stripped 6 bases from V and 1 base from J, with 10 bases between. The CDR3 is 13 amino acids. CDR3 sequence (DNA): TGCAGCGTCCAGGGTACGAGCAATCAGCCCCAGCATTTT. Protein product: CSVQGTSNQPQHF. The whole variable domain, filled in from reference TRBV29-1 and TRBJ1-5, reads SAVISQKPSRDICQRGTSLTIQCQVDSQVTMMFWYRQQPGQSLTLIATANQGSEATYESGFVIDKFPISRPNLTFSTLTVSNMSPEDSSIYLCSVQGTSNQPQHFGDGTRLSIL.

This clone is a singleton in its sample. V is TRBV10-3 and J is TRBJ2-6, with a tentative D call TRBD2 (5 bases). The CDR3 spans 18 residues. Germline values: CDR1 ENHRY, CDR2 SYGVKD. Trimming took off 3 bases at V and 0 bases at J, with 15 bases between the two ends. The CDR3 DNA reads TGTGCCATCAGTGAACCCAGACCGGCGGGCTCTGGGGCCAACGTCCTGACTTTC. This encodes CAISEPRPAGSGANVLTF.

This clone was counted between two and nine times. This sequence joins TRBV6-4 and TRBJ2-3, with TRBD1 matching over 8 bases. The CDR3 sequence is 15 residues long. Germline values: CDR1 MRHNA, CDR2 SNTAGT. Trimming took 0 bases from V and 8 from J; bases not matched to a gene: 7. The CDR3: CASSDSGQASGTQYF. CDR3 coding DNA: TGTGCCAGCAGTGACTCGGGACAGGCCTCGGGTACGCAGTATTTT.

Note on this clone: This same CDR3 is encoded by further DNA sequences in the sample. This sequence joins TRBV7-2 and TRBJ2-5; no clear D. The length of the CDR3 is 11 residues. V was clipped by 5 bases and J by 5 bases, with 6 bases between them. Germline V CDR1 and CDR2: SGHTA, FQGNSA. Written as DNA, the CDR3 is TGTGCCAGCAGCCTCAAGGAGACCCAGTACTTC. This sequence encodes CASSLKETQYF.

This chain links TRBV14 with TRBJ2-5; D might be TRBD1 (6 bases). Germline V CDR1 and CDR2: SGHDN, FVKESK. CDR3 length: 15 amino acids. V was pared by 3 bases and J by 4 bases, with 15 bases between. This CDR3 is CASSHKTGWGETQYF. CDR3 DNA sequence: TGTGCCAGCAGCCACAAGACAGGATGGGGAGAGACCCAGTACTTC.